Below, 2 T cell receptor beta chains from the same sample are listed, as sequenced in a study of shared clonotypes between healthy human individuals. Naive CD8 populations comprised CD45RO-negative cells positively selected for CCR7, excluding terminally differentiated effector memory CD45RA+ cells. TCRdb's copy holds only in-frame clones and misses some; the assay was immunoSEQ multiplex PCR. This table holds approximately 2,200,000 clones, approximately 94% found once. Sequenced input: naive CD8+ T cells from PBMCs. The receptor set was obtained from a man between 18 and 35 years old in good health. Some clones in this sample may be carry-over from other donors' samples.

This chain links TRBV9 with TRBJ2-7; maybe TRBD2 (6 bases). CDR3 size: 14 residues. The germline V gene encodes CDR1 SGDLS and CDR2 YYNGEE. V lost 0 bases to trimming and J lost 7 bases, with 14 bases between them. The DNA for the CDR3 is TGTGCCAGCAGCGTAGCGGCTAGCGCGGAGGAGCAGTACTTC. The encoded protein is CASSVAASAEEQYF.

The CDR3 DNA sequence: TGTGCCAGCGGGGCAGGGAGCTACAATGAGCAGTTCTTC. Amino acid sequence: CASGAGSYNEQFF. The chain uses TRBV6-5 and TRBJ2-1, with D perhaps assigned TRBD1 or TRBD2 (5 bases each). V lost 8 bases, J lost 3 bases, and 11 bases lay in between. This CDR3 comprises 13 residues. Per the germline V gene, CDR1 is MNHEY and CDR2 is SVGAGI.